The entry below gives a single TCR beta chain sequence along with its context. This sample was taken from a study of blood T cell repertoires in COVID-19. The wider study: COVID-19 samples from acute and convalescent phases originated in the United States, Italy and Spain. T cells, B-cell-depleted T cells, or PBMCs provided the cDNA or gDNA that served as material.

Trimming removed 3 bases at V and 3 bases at J, with 12 bases between. Germline V CDR1 and CDR2: SGDLS, YYNGEE. The CDR3 sequence is 15 residues long. Original methodology: Using reference gene primer amplification, nucleated cell counts were estimated. Assay: immunoSEQ multiplex PCR; the TCRdb copy retains only in-frame clones and omits some. The V and J calls and the clone size are those of that table, but D and trimming were determined from the DNA. The table lists under 250,000 clones, roughly 89% of them singletons. Material for sequencing was peripheral blood. The TCR comes from a man between 60 and 70 years old who had recovered from COVID-19. The chain couples TRBV9 to TRBJ2-2, with D possibly matching TRBD1 (5 bases). The CDR3 loop is CASSGMAGYTGELFF. The CDR3, as DNA: TGTGCCAGCAGCGGAATGGCAGGGTACACCGGGGAGCTGTTTTTT.